This T cell receptor (beta chain) was sequenced during a study of shared clonotypes between healthy human individuals. The CDR3 totals 14 residues. Germline values: CDR1 MDHEN, CDR2 SYDVKM. V shed 4 bases, J shed 3 bases, and the junction held 2 bases outside the gene matches. Only CD45RO-negative cells positively selected for CCR7 counted as naive CD8 cells, so terminally differentiated effector memory CD45RA+ cells were excluded. Sequencing used immunoSEQ multiplex PCR; TCRdb keeps in-frame clones, though not all of them. The table records over 2,000,000 clones, approximately 92% of them present only once.

The chain joins TRBV28 to TRBJ2-2; TRBD1 aligns across 7 bases. This clonotype originated in a man aged 18 to 30 in good health. Some clones in this sample may be carry-over from other donors' samples. The material sequenced was naive CD8+ T cells from PBMCs. The CDR3 here is CASSYTGDTGELFF. The CDR3 DNA is TGTGCCAGCAGTTACACAGGGGACACCGGGGAGCTGTTTTTT.